Shown below are 25 T cell receptor beta chains from a single sample sequenced in a study of cytomegalovirus exposure and HLA in healthy donors. 13 Jbeta primers and 60 Vbeta primers were used for the PCR. Repertoires were generated with immunoSEQ multiplex PCR, while TCRdb's copy carries only in-frame clones and drops some. The sample holds 150,000 to 200,000 clones; around four fifths are singletons and the top ten take around 1.3%. Sequences were obtained from PBMCs. The receptors come from a woman under 40 in good health and CMV-seronegative.

The CDR3 DNA sequence: TGTGCCAGCTCACGGGGGATAACAGGGGGCAATGAGCAGTTCTTC. Translated: CASSRGITGGNEQFF. The V call is TRBV18, the J call TRBJ2-1, with 8 bases fitting TRBD1. The CDR3 has 15 residues. Trimming at V came to 4 bases and at J to 6 bases, leaving 8 bases not matched to a gene. Germline loops: CDR1 KGHSH, CDR2 LQKENI. The full variable domain, in which reference TRBV18 and TRBJ2-1 provide the parts outside the CDR3, is NAGVMQNPRHLVRRRGQEARLRCSPMKGHSHVYWYRQLPEEGLKFMVYLQKENIIDESGMPKERFSAEFPKEGPSILRIQQVVRGDSAAYFCASSRGITGGNEQFFGPGTRLTVL.

The chain is built from TRBV7-9 and TRBJ1-2, with 10 bases matching TRBD1. The CDR3 length is 14 residues. The germline V gene has CDR1 SEHNR and CDR2 FQNEAQ (reference sequence). V was pared by 3 bases and J by 6 bases, with 4 bases of the junction left unmatched. This CDR3 reads CASSLGTGADGYTF. CDR3 DNA sequence: TGTGCCAGCAGCTTGGGGACAGGGGCGGATGGCTACACCTTC.

The chain carries TRBV6-1 and TRBJ1-5; a weak D match, TRBD1 (5 bases). V was shortened by 6 bases and J by 9 bases, with 15 bases between the two germline ends. This CDR3 has 13 amino acids. Germline V gives CDR1 MNHNS, CDR2 SASEGT. The CDR3 is CASRRDFSLPQHF. For the CDR3, the DNA is TGTGCCAGCAGGCGGGACTTCTCATTGCCCCAGCATTTT.

This sequence joins TRBV5-5 and TRBJ2-6; 7 positions agree with TRBD1. CDR1 SGHKS and CDR2 YYEKEE come from the germline V gene (reference sequence). CDR3 length: 19 residues. V shed 0 bases and J 0 bases; nucleotides not matched to a gene: 9. For the CDR3, the DNA is TGTGCCAGCAGCTTGGTGGCAGGGGGTCATATCTCTGGGGCCAACGTCCTGACTTTC. Its translation is CASSLVAGGHISGANVLTF.

Of note for this clone: Other DNA sequences in the same sample also yield this CDR3. This chain uses TRBV6-1 with TRBJ1-1, with TRBD1 identical over 7 bases. The trim removed 6 bases at V and 3 bases at J, leaving 4 bases unmatched. There are 13 residues in the CDR3. Germline values: CDR1 MNHNS, CDR2 SASEGT. CDR3 bases: TGTGCCAGCAGCGGCGACAGGGACACTGAAGCTTTCTTT. Translated: CASSGDRDTEAFF.

CDR3 sequence: CASSPGFGTLSYEQYF. CDR3 nucleotide sequence: TGTGCCAGCAGTCCGGGGTTTGGGACACTCTCCTACGAGCAGTACTTC. This chain joins TRBV14 and TRBJ2-7; D possibly corresponds to TRBD1 (6 bases). Trimming removed 6 bases from V and 0 bases from J, with 18 bases in between. This CDR3 spans 16 amino acids. Germline assignment: CDR1 SGHDN and CDR2 FVKESK. Full variable domain (missing parts from reference TRBV14 and TRBJ2-7): EAGVTQFPSHSVIEKGQTVTLRCDPISGHDNLYWYRRVMGKEIKFLLHFVKESKQDESGMPNNRFLAERTGGTYSTLKVQPAELEDSGVYFCASSPGFGTLSYEQYFGPGTRLTVT.

The V gene is TRBV28, the J gene TRBJ1-4; D ambiguous. Trimming removed 4 bases from V and 4 bases from J, with 7 bases in between. The germline CDR1 and CDR2 sequences are MDHEN and SYDVKM. The CDR3 runs to 13 residues. DNA of the CDR3: TGTGCCAGCAGTTCCGGGTATAATGAAAAACTGTTTTTT. Amino acid sequence: CASSSGYNEKLFF. Supplemented by reference TRBV28 and TRBJ1-4, the full variable domain reads DVKVTQSSRYLVKRTGEKVFLECVQDMDHENMFWYRQDPGLGLRLIYFSYDVKMKEKGDIPEGYSVSREKKERFSLILESASTNQTSMYLCASSSGYNEKLFFGSGTQLSVL.

J is TRBJ1-2 and V is TRBV27; 8 bases fit TRBD1. Germline CDR1 is MNHEY and CDR2 is SMNVEV (reference sequence). The V gene end was trimmed by 3 bases and the J gene end by 7 bases; junction bases not matched to a gene: 4. The CDR3 loop spans 13 amino acids. CDR3 nucleotide sequence: TGTGCCAGCAGTTTTGGGGACAGGCTTGGCTACACCTTC. Its protein is CASSFGDRLGYTF.

This chain links TRBV18 with TRBJ1-1; D remains ambiguous. Trimming stripped 4 bases from V and 4 bases from J, with 13 bases between. CDR1 is KGHSH and CDR2 is LQKENI in the germline V gene. This CDR3 has 14 residues. In DNA form, the CDR3 reads TGTGCCAGCTCACTAACAGCCGATTCCACTGAAGCTTTCTTT. Amino acids: CASSLTADSTEAFF.

The genes are TRBV5-8 and TRBJ2-5, with 8 positions matching TRBD2. V lost 6 bases, J lost 4 bases, and 14 bases stayed unmatched. The CDR3 is made up of 16 amino acids. Germline V gives CDR1 SGHTS, CDR2 YDEGEE. The CDR3 bases are TGTGCCAGCAACTCTCTCCTCGGGGGGGCCGGAGAGACCCAGTACTTC. Protein sequence: CASNSLLGGAGETQYF.

The chain recombines TRBV19 with TRBJ1-2, with TRBD1 identical over 8 bases. CDR1 and CDR2 from the germline V gene are LNHDA and SQIVND (reference sequence). The length of the CDR3 is 14 residues. V gave up 5 bases and J gave up 2 bases; unmatched junction bases: 4. CDR3 in amino acids: CASSPGQGNYGYTF. The DNA of the CDR3 is TGTGCCAGTAGTCCCGGACAGGGAAACTATGGCTACACCTTC. Full variable domain (missing parts from reference TRBV19 and TRBJ1-2): DGGITQSPKYLFRKEGQNVTLSCEQNLNHDAMYWYRQDPGQGLRLIYYSQIVNDFQKGDIAEGYSVSREKKESFPLTVTSAQKNPTAFYLCASSPGQGNYGYTFGSGTRLTVV.

This clone has just a few counts. The J gene is TRBJ2-1, the V gene TRBV30; no clear D. The CDR3 spans 16 residues. Germline assignment: CDR1 GTSNPN and CDR2 SVGIG (reference sequence). V was cut by 6 bases and J by 3 bases, with 21 bases left in between. The CDR3 is CACMIQNPIHYNEQFF. The CDR3 DNA sequence: TGTGCCTGCATGATTCAGAACCCAATACACTACAATGAGCAGTTCTTC.

This chain uses TRBV6-6 with TRBJ1-2, with 8 bases identical to TRBD1. Unmatched junction bases numbered 10, after V lost 7 bases and J lost 0 bases. Germline assignment: CDR1 MNHNY and CDR2 SVGAGI (reference sequence). This CDR3 is 16 amino acids long. This chain's CDR3 is CASTDRGQGANYGYTF. Written as DNA, the CDR3 is TGTGCCAGCACCGACAGGGGCCAAGGGGCTAACTATGGCTACACCTTC.

This chain links TRBV27 with TRBJ2-7, with 14 bases aligning to TRBD2. CDR3 length: 17 amino acids. In germline, CDR1 is MNHEY, CDR2 SMNVEV (reference sequence). Trimming at V came to 3 bases and at J to 0 bases, leaving 4 bases not matched to a gene. The CDR3 nucleotides are TGTGCCAGCAGTTTTCTTGGACTAGCGGGGGGCTCCTACGAGCAGTACTTC. This gives the protein CASSFLGLAGGSYEQYF.

The J gene is TRBJ1-6, the V gene TRBV18, with D perhaps TRBD1 (6 bases). There are 15 residues in the CDR3. V was trimmed by 4 bases and J by 7 bases, leaving 14 bases between them. Germline V gene lookup returns CDR1 KGHSH and CDR2 LQKENI. The CDR3 nucleotides are TGTGCCAGCTCACAGATACAGGGCGAGAATTCACCCCTCCACTTT. Its protein product is CASSQIQGENSPLHF.

This rearrangement joins TRBV30 to TRBJ1-2; the D is unclear. The CDR3 spans 12 residues. Germline lookup yields CDR1 GTSNPN and CDR2 SVGIG (reference sequence). The V and J ends lost 1 base and 8 bases respectively, with 11 bases between them. The CDR3 DNA follows: TGTGCCTGGAGTGAAGTAGCCCGCGGCTACACCTTC. Residues: CAWSEVARGYTF.

The rearrangement joins TRBV18 to TRBJ1-1; 8 nucleotides match TRBD1. J was trimmed by 6 bases and V by 0 bases; bases with no gene match: 9. The CDR3 runs to 16 residues. From germline, CDR1 is KGHSH and CDR2 LQKENI. DNA for the CDR3: TGTGCCAGCTCACCACCCTCCAGGGGGCGCGGGGCTGAAGCTTTCTTT. Encoded protein: CASSPPSRGRGAEAFF.

V gene TRBV19 combines with J gene TRBJ2-7; D is possibly TRBD1 (6 bases). V was shortened by 6 bases and J by 6 bases, with 18 bases between the two germline ends. Germline V gene lookup returns CDR1 LNHDA and CDR2 SQIVND (reference sequence). The CDR3 consists of 14 residues. The CDR3 nucleotides are TGTGCCAGTAGGTTAGGACAGTTTTCTGGCGAGCAGTACTTC. Protein product: CASRLGQFSGEQYF.

The V and J genes are TRBV30 and TRBJ2-1; the D is unclear. Trimming cost V 2 bases and J 7 bases, with 6 bases left between them. Germline V gene sequence: CDR1 GTSNPN, CDR2 SVGIG (reference sequence). This CDR3 spans 11 amino acids. The CDR3 is CAWSIANEQFF. The DNA for the CDR3 is TGTGCCTGGAGTATTGCGAATGAGCAGTTCTTC.

This clone was detected only once. This rearrangement joins TRBV7-8 to TRBJ1-1, with D possibly being TRBD1 (5 bases). Germline V gene sequence: CDR1 SGHVS, CDR2 FQNEAQ. CDR3 size: 11 residues. V shed 8 bases and J shed 10 bases, with 14 bases lying between them. CDR3 protein: CASSWGLGAFF. DNA of the CDR3: TGTGCCAGCTCCTGGGGCCTGGGAGCTTTCTTT.

The chain joins TRBV20-1 to TRBJ1-1; no firm D call. The ends were cut back, 4 bases at V and 6 bases at J, with 9 bases in the middle. Germline V gene lookup returns CDR1 DFQATT and CDR2 SNEGSKA (reference sequence). The CDR3 covers 11 residues. For the CDR3, the DNA is TGCAGTGCTATAAGACTTGCTGAAGCTTTCTTT. Protein sequence: CSAIRLAEAFF.

This rearrangement joins TRBV18 to TRBJ2-7, with 9 bases aligning to TRBD1. The CDR3 contains 18 residues. Germline V gene sequence: CDR1 KGHSH, CDR2 LQKENI. Trimming cost V 3 bases and J 1 base; bases outside gene matches: 13. The CDR3: CASSPRPTGTGRSYEQYF. In DNA, the CDR3 is TGTGCCAGCTCACCTCGCCCTACGGGGACAGGGAGGTCCTACGAGCAGTACTTC.

In this sample, this clone turned up a few times. J is TRBJ2-7 and V is TRBV7-9; 7 bases fit TRBD1. The CDR3 extends over 16 amino acids. V gave up 5 bases and J gave up 1 base; unmatched junction bases: 11. The germline CDR1 and CDR2 sequences are SEHNR and FQNEAQ (reference sequence). CDR3 nucleotide sequence: TGTGCCAGCAGCACAGACAGGGAATCTAGGTCCTACGAGCAGTACTTC. Its translation is CASSTDRESRSYEQYF.

V and J are TRBV6-6 and TRBJ1-1; D uncertain. The CDR3 has 11 amino acids. The germline CDR1 and CDR2 sequences are MNHNY and SVGAGI (reference sequence). Trimming removed 5 bases at V and 6 bases at J, with 7 bases between. CDR3 sequence: CASSTAAEAFF. In DNA form, the CDR3 reads TGTGCCAGCAGTACCGCAGCTGAAGCTTTCTTT.

On this clone: An end of the junction differs from the germline gene, which may be a read error. This chain uses TRBV7-9 with TRBJ2-7, with 10 nucleotides matching TRBD2. CDR1 SEHNR and CDR2 FQNEAQ come from the germline V gene (reference sequence). CDR3 length equals 18 residues. The CDR3 nucleotides are TGTTCCAGCAGCTTAGGGCCACCCGGACTAGCGGACCCCTACGAGCAGTACTTC. It encodes CSSSLGPPGLADPYEQYF.